This TCR beta chain was sequenced for a study of T cells in placental villitis. Study findings and constraints: Each placenta with villitis of unknown etiology had largely its own expanded clones. Infectious CMV placentae carried more CMV-specific clones (less than 0.012) than villitis of unknown etiology (around 0.00094). Helper, regulatory and cytotoxic T cells, and maternal versus fetal cells, were indistinguishable; gamma-delta receptors were excluded. Villitis of unknown etiology placentae had higher clonality than controls, median roughly 0.054 versus 0.0055.

Comments on this clone: Its antigen is unidentified.

Sequencing used immunoSEQ v4. Measured with immunoSEQ multiplex PCR; TCRdb has only the in-frame clones, and not every one. Of roughly 2,000 clones in the sample, roughly 84% were seen once. Germline V gene lookup returns CDR1 MGHRA and CDR2 YSYEKL. V was cut by 1 base and J by 1 base, with 10 bases left in between. This CDR3 comprises 15 residues. This sequence joins TRBV4-1 and TRBJ1-1; D not resolved. The receptor's source is a human patient with villitis of unknown etiology; the placental T cells may come from both mother and fetus. Sequenced input: placental tissue containing maternal and fetal cells. For the CDR3, the DNA is TGCGCCAGCAGCCAAGCGACTCACAGGAACACTGAAGCTTTCTTT. Translation: CASSQATHRNTEAFF.